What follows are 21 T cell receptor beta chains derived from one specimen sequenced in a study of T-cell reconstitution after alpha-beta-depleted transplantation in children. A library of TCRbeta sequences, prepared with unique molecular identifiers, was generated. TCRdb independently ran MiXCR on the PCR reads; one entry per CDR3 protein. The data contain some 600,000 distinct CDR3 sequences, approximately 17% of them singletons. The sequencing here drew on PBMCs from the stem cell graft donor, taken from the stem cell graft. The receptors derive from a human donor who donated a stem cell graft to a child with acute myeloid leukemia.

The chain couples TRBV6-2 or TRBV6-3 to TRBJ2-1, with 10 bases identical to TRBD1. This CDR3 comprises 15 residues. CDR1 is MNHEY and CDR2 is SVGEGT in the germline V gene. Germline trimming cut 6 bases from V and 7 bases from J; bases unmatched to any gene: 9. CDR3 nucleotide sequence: TGTGCCAGCAGACGGGACAGGGGAGGGGGTAATGAGCAGTTCTTC. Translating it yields CASRRDRGGGNEQFF.

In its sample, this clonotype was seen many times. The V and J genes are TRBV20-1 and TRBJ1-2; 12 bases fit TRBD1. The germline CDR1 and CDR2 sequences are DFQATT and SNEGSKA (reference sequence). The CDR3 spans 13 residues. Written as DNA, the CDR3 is TGCAACCGGGACAGGGGGCCCTTTAGAGGCTACACCTTC. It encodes CNRDRGPFRGYTF.

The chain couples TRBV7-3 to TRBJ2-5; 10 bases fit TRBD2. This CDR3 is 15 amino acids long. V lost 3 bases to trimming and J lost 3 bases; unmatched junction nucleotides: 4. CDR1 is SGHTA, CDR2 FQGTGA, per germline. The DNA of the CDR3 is TGTGCCAGCAGCTTTAGCGGGGGGTCCGAAGAGACCCAGTACTTC. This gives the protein CASSFSGGSEETQYF.

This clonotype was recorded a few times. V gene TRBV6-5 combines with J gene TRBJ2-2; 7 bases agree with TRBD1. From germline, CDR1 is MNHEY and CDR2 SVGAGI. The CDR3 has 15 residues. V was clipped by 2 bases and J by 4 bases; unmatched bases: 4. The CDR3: CASSYGGQVTGELFF. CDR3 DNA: TGTGCCAGCAGTTACGGCGGACAGGTCACCGGGGAGCTGTTTTTT.

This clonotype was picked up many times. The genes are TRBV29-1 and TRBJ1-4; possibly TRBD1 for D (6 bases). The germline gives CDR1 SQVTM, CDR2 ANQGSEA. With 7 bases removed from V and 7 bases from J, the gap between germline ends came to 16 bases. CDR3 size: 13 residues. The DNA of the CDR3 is TGCAGCGCGGAACAGGGAGTTGGTGAAAAACTGTTTTTT. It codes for CSAEQGVGEKLFF. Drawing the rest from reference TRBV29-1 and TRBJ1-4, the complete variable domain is SAVISQKPSRDICQRGTSLTIQCQVDSQVTMMFWYRQQPGQSLTLIATANQGSEATYESGFVIDKFPISRPNLTFSTLTVSNMSPEDSSIYLCSAEQGVGEKLFFGSGTQLSVL.

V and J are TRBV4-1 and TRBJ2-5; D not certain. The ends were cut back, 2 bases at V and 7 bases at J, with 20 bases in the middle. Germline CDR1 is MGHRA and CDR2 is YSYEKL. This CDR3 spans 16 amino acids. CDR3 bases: TGCGCCAGCAGCCAACACCCTGTAGGGCATGAAGGGACCCAGTACTTC. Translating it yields CASSQHPVGHEGTQYF.

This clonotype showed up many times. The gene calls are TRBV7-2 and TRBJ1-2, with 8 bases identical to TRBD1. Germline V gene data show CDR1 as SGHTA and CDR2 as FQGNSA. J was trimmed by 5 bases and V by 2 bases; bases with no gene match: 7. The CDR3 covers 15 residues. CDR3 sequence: CASSLTLTGEYGYTF. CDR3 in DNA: TGTGCCAGCAGCTTAACCTTGACAGGGGAGTATGGCTACACCTTC.

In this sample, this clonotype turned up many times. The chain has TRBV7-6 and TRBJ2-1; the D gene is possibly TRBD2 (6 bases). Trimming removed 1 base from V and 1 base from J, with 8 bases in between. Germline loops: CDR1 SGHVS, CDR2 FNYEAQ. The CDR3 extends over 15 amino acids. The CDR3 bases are TGTGCCAGCAGCTTAGGGGGGGTTTCCTACAATGAGCAGTTCTTC. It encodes CASSLGGVSYNEQFF.

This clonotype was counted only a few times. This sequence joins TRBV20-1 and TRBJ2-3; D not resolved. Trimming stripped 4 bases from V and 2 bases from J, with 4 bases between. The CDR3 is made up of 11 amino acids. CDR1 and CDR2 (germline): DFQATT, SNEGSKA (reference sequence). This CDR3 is CSAKVTDTQYF. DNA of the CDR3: TGCAGTGCTAAGGTCACAGATACGCAGTATTTT.

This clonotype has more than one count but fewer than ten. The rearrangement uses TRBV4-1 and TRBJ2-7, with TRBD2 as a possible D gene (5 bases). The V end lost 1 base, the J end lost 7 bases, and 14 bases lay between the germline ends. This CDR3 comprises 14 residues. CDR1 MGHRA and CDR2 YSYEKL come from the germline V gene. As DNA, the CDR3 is TGCGCCAGCAGCCAAGCTCTCGGGGTCCCGGAGCAGTACGTC. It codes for CASSQALGVPEQYV.

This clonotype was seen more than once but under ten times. CDR3 nucleotide sequence: TGTGCCAGCAGCGTCGCCGGGACTACTATCAATGAGCAGTTCTTC. Protein product: CASSVAGTTINEQFF. The V call is TRBV13, the J call TRBJ2-1; 7 positions match TRBD2. Germline CDR1 PRHDT, CDR2 FYEKMQ (reference sequence). After removal of 5 bases from V and 6 bases from J, the junction contained 10 bases not matched to a gene. This CDR3 contains 15 residues.

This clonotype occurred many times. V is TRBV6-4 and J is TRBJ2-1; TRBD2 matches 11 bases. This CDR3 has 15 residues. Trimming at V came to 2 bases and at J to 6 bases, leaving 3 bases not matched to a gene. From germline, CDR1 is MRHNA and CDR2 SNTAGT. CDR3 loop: CASSDGLAGFNEQFF. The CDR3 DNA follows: TGTGCCAGCAGTGACGGACTAGCGGGTTTCAATGAGCAGTTCTTC.

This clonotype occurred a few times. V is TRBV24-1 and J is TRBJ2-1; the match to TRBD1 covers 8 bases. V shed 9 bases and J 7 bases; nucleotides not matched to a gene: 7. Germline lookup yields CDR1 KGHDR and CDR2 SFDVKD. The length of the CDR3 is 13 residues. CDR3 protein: CATSDRVGNEQFF. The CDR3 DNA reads TGTGCCACCTCGGACAGGGTGGGGAATGAGCAGTTCTTC.

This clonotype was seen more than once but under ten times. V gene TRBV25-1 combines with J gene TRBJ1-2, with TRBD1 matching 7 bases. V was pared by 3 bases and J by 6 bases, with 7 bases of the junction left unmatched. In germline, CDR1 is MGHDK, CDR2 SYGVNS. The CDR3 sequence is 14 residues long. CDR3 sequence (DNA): TGTGCCAGCAGTGAGGGAGGGGGCGCCAATGGCTACACCTTC. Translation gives CASSEGGGANGYTF.

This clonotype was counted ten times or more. The CDR3, as DNA: TGTGCCACCAGTTTGGCGGGCGGATACAATGAGCAGTTCTTC. Protein sequence: CATSLAGGYNEQFF. This rearrangement joins TRBV15 to TRBJ2-1; perhaps TRBD2 as D (5 bases). Deletions cut 6 bases from V and 4 bases from J, with 13 bases between. Germline V gives CDR1 LNHNV, CDR2 YYDKDF (reference sequence). The CDR3 is 14 residues long.

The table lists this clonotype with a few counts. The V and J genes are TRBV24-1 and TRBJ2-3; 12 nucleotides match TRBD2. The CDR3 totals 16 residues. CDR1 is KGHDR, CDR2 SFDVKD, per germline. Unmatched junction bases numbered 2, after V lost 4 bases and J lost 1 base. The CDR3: CATSEWTSGGTDTQYF. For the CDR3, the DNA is TGTGCCACCAGTGAGTGGACTAGCGGGGGCACAGATACGCAGTATTTT.

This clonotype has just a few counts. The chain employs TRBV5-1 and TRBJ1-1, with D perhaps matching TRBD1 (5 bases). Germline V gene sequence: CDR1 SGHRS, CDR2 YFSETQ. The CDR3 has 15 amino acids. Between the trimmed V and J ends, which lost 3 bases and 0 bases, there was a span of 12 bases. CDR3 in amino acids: CASSSGEGMNTEAFF. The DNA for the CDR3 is TGCGCCAGCAGCTCGGGGGAGGGGATGAACACTGAAGCTTTCTTT.

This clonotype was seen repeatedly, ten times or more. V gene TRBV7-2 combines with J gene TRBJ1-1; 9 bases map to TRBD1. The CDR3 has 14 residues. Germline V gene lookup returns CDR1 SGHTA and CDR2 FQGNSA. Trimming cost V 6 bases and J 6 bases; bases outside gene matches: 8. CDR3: CASRQPGQGPEAFF. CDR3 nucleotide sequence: TGTGCCAGCAGGCAACCGGGACAGGGTCCTGAAGCTTTCTTT.

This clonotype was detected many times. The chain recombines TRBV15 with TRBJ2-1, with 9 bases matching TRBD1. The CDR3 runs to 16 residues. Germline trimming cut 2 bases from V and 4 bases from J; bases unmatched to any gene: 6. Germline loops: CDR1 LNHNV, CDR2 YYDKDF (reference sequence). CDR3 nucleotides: TGTGCCACCAGCAGAAAGACAGGGGGTGGGTACAATGAGCAGTTCTTC. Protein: CATSRKTGGGYNEQFF.

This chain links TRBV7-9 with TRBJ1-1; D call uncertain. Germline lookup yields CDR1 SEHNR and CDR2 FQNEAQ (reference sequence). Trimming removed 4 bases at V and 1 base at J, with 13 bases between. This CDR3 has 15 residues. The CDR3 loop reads CASSSTWESNTEAFF. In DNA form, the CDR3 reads TGTGCCAGCAGCTCCACTTGGGAATCGAACACTGAAGCTTTCTTT.

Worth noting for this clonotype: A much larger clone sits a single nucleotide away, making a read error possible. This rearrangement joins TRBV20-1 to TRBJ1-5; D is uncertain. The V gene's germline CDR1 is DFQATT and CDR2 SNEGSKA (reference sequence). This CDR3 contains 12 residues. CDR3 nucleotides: TGCCGTGCTAGGCGTCCCAATCAGCCCCAGCATTTT. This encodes CRARRPNQPQHF.